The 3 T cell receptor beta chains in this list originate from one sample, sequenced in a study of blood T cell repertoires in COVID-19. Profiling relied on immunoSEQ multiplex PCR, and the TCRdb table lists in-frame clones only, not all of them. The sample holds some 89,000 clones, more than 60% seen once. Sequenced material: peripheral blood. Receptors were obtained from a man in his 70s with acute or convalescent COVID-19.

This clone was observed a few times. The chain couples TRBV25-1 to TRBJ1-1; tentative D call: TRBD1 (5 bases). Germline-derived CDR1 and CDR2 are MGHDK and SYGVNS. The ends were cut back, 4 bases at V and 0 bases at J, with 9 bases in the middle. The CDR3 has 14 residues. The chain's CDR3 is CASSVTGMNTEAFF. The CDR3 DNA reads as TGTGCCAGCAGTGTTACAGGAATGAACACTGAAGCTTTCTTT.

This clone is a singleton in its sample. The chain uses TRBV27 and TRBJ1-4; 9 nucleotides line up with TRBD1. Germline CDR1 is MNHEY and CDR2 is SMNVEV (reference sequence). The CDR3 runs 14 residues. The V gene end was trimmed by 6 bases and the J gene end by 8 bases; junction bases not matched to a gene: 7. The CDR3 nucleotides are TGTGCCAGCAGGGCCGGGACAGGGAAAGAAAAACTGTTTTTT. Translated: CASRAGTGKEKLFF.

Written as DNA, the CDR3 is TGTGCCAGCAGCTACTGCAGCCGACAGGGGGCCGGGGAGCAGTACGTC. This sequence encodes CASSYCSRQGAGEQYV. The rearrangement joins TRBV6-5 to TRBJ2-7; 10 bases are shared with TRBD1. This CDR3 has 16 amino acids. Germline values: CDR1 MNHEY, CDR2 SVGAGI.